This TCR beta chain was recorded in a study of T cells in Graves' hyperthyroidism and ophthalmopathy. This clonotype showed up many times. Antigen unknown. Study-wide results and limits: Model predictions of ophthalmopathy came a median approximately 6.2 months before onset. Blood held most thyroid clonotypes expanded above 0.001 frequency. A 13 V-J model separated ophthalmopathy from stable hyperthyroidism.

Exclusion of a patient resulted from uncontrolled infection, other autoimmune disease, pregnancy or lactation. Authors of the study amplified TCR beta CDR3 regions from RNA transcripts. In the first-round RT-PCR of the TCR CDR3, the HTBI primer set was used. TCRdb ran MiXCR on the multiplex PCR reads and lists one entry per CDR3 protein. The sample yields about 520,000 distinct CDR3 sequences, approximately 25% seen once. Sample: blood. The clonotype originates from a woman aged 25-40 years with Graves' ophthalmopathy.

CDR3 protein: CASRPDGVYGYTF. CDR3 DNA: TGTGCCAGTAGGCCGGACGGAGTATATGGCTACACCTTC. The rearrangement joins TRBV6-5 to TRBJ1-2; no reliable D call. The germline CDR1 and CDR2 sequences are MNHEY and SVGAGI. This CDR3 contains 13 residues. V was trimmed by 9 bases and J by 5 bases, leaving 16 bases between them.